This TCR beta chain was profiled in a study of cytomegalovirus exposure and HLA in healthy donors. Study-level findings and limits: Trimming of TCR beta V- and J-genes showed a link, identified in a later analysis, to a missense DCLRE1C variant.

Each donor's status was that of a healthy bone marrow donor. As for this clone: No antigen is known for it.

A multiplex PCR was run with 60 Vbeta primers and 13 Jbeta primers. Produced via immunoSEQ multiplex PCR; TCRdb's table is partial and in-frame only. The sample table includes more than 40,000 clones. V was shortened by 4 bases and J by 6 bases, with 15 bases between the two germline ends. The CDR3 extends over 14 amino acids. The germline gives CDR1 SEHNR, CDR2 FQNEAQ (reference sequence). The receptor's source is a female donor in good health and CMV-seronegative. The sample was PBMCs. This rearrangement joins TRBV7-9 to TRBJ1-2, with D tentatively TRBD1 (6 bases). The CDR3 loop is CASSSSGSGDGYTF. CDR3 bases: TGTGCCAGCAGCTCTAGCGGTTCAGGGGATGGCTACACCTTC.